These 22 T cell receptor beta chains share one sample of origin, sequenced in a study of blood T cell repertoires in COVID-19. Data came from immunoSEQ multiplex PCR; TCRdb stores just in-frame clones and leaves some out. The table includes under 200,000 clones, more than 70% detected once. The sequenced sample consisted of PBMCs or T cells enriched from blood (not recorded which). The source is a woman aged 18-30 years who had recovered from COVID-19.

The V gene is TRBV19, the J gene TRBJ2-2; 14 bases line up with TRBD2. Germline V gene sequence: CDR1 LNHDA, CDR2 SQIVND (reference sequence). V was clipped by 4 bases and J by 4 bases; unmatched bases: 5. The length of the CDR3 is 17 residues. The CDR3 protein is CASSRLAGGPSTGELFF. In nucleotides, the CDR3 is TGTGCCAGTAGTAGACTAGCGGGGGGGCCGAGCACCGGGGAGCTGTTTTTT.

The DNA for the CDR3 is TGTGCCAGCAGCTTGACGGGTACCAATAATTCACCCCTCCACTTT. Amino acids: CASSLTGTNNSPLHF. V gene TRBV7-8 combines with J gene TRBJ1-6; D gene ambiguous. The CDR3 length is 15 residues. V dropped 3 bases and J dropped 5 bases, with 11 bases sitting between them. CDR1 SGHVS and CDR2 FQNEAQ come from the germline V gene.

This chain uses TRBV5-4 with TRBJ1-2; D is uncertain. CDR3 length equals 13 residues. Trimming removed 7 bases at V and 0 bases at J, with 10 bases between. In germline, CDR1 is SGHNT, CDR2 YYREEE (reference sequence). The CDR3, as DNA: TGTGCCAGCCGCAGTGGTGCTAACTATGGCTACACCTTC. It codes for CASRSGANYGYTF. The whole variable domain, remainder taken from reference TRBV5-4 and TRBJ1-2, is ETGVTQSPTHLIKTRGQQVTLRCSSQSGHNTVSWYQQALGQGPQFIFQYYREEENGRGNFPPRFSGLQFPNYSSELNVNALELDDSALYLCASRSGANYGYTFGSGTRLTVV.

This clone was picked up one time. The CDR3 protein is CASSTVAAGGTETQYF. CDR3 coding DNA: TGTGCCAGCTCAACGGTCGCAGCGGGGGGCACAGAGACCCAGTACTTC. This chain links TRBV18 with TRBJ2-5; 9 bases map to TRBD2. After removal of 5 bases from V and 4 bases from J, the junction contained 11 bases not matched to a gene. There are 16 residues in the CDR3. In germline, CDR1 is KGHSH, CDR2 LQKENI.

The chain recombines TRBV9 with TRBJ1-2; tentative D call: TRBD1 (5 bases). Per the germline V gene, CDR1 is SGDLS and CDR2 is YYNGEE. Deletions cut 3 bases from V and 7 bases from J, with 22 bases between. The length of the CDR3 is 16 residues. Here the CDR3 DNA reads TGTGCCAGCAGCGCCCACTCTTCCTCACCGACAGCTGGCTACACCTTC. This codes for CASSAHSSSPTAGYTF.

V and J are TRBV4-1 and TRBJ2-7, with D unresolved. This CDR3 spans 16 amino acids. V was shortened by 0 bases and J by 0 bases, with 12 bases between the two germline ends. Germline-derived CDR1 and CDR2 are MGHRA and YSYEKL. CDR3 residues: CASSQDQVRSSYEQYF. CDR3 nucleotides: TGCGCCAGCAGCCAAGATCAGGTGCGAAGCTCCTACGAGCAGTACTTC.

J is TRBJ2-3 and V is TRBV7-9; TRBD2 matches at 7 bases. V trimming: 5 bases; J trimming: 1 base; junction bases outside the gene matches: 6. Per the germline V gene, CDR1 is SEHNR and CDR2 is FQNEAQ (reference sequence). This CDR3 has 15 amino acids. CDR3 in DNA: TGTGCCAGCAGCCTTAGCCGGGGGGGCACAGATACGCAGTATTTT. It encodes CASSLSRGGTDTQYF.

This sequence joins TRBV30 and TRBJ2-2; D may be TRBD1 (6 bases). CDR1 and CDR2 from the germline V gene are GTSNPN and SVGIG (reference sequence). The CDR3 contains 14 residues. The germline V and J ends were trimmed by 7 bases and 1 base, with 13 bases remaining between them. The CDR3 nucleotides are TGTGCCTTACAGGGTTTTAAGAACACCGGGGAGCTGTTTTTT. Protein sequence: CALQGFKNTGELFF.

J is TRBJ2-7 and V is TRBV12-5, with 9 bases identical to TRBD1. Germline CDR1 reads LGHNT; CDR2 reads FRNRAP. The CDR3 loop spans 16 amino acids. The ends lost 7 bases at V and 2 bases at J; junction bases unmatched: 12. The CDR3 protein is CASAFARDREAYEQYF. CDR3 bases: TGTGCTAGTGCCTTTGCCCGGGACAGGGAAGCCTACGAGCAGTACTTC.

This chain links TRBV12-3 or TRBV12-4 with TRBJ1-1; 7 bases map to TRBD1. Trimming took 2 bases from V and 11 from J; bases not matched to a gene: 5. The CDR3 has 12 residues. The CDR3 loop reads CASSLQGGRAFF. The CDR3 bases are TGTGCCAGCAGTTTACAAGGGGGCAGGGCTTTCTTT.

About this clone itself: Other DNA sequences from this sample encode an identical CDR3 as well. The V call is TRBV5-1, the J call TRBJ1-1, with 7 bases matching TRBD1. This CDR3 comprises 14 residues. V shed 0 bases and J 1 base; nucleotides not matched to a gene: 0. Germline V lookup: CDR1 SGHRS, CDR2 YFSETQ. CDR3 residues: CASSLDRGNTEAFF. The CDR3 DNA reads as TGCGCCAGCAGCTTGGACAGGGGGAACACTGAAGCTTTCTTT.

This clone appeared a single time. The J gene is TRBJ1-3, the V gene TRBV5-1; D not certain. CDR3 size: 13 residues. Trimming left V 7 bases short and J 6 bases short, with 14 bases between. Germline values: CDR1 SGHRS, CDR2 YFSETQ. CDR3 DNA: TGCGCCAGCCGAGAGGGCGGAACAAACACCATATATTTT. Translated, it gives CASREGGTNTIYF. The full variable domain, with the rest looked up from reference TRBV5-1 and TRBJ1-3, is KAGVTQTPRYLIKTRGQQVTLSCSPISGHRSVSWYQQTPGQGLQFLFEYFSETQRNKGNFPGRFSGRQFSNSRSEMNVSTLELGDSALYLCASREGGTNTIYFGEGSWLTVV.

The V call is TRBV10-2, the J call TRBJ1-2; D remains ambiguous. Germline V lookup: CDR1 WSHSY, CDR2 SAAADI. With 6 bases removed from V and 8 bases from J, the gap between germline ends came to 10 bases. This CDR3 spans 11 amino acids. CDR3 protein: CASRLDTGYTF. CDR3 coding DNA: TGCGCCAGCAGACTCGACACCGGCTACACCTTC.

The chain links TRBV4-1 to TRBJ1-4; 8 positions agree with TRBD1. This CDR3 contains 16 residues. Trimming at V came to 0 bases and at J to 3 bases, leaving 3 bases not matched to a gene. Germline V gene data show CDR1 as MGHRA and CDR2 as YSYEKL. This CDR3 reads CASSQDGRGPNEKLFF. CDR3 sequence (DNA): TGCGCCAGCAGCCAAGACGGCAGGGGGCCTAATGAAAAACTGTTTTTT.

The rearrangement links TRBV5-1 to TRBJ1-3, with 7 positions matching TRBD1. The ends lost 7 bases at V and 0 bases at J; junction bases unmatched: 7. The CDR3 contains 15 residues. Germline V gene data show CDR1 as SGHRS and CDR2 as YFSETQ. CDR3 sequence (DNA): TGCGCCAGCTCGCCCGACAGGGCCTCTGGAAACACCATATATTTT. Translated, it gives CASSPDRASGNTIYF.

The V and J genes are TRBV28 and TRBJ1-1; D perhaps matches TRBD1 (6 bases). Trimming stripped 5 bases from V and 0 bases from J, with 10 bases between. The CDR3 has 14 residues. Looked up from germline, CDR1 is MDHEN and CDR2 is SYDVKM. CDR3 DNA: TGTGCCAGCAGTCCGCACAGGGTGAACACTGAAGCTTTCTTT. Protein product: CASSPHRVNTEAFF.

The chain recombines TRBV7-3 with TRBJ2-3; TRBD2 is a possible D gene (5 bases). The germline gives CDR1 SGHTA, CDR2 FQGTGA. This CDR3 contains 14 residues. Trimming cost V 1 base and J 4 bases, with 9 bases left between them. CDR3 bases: TGTGCCAGCAGCTTAAGAGACTACTCAGATACGCAGTATTTT. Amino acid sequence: CASSLRDYSDTQYF.

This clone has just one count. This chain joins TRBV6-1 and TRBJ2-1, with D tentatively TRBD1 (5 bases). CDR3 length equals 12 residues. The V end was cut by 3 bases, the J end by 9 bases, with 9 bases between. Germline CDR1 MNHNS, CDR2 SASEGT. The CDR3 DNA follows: TGTGCCAGCAGTGAGGGGCGCGGTGAGCAGTTCTTC. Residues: CASSEGRGEQFF.

In nucleotides, the CDR3 is TGTGCCATCAGGGGACAGGGTGAGGAAAAACTGTTTTTT. This encodes CAIRGQGEEKLFF. The V and J genes are TRBV10-3 and TRBJ1-4, with TRBD1 matching over 9 bases. The CDR3 sequence is 13 residues long. CDR1 ENHRY and CDR2 SYGVKD come from the germline V gene. Trimming at V came to 6 bases and at J to 8 bases, leaving 4 bases not matched to a gene.

CDR3 loop: CASQVGGRIQETQYF. The CDR3 DNA sequence: TGTGCCAGCCAAGTGGGGGGAAGGATCCAAGAGACCCAGTACTTC. V and J are TRBV28 and TRBJ2-5; D possibly corresponds to TRBD2 (6 bases). The CDR3 has 15 amino acids. The germline gives CDR1 MDHEN, CDR2 SYDVKM. The V and J ends lost 8 bases and 1 base respectively, with 17 bases between them.

The CDR3 spells CASSLGLAGDGETQYF. The DNA for the CDR3 is TGTGCCAGCAGCTTAGGACTAGCGGGGGACGGCGAGACCCAGTACTTC. V gene TRBV5-6 combines with J gene TRBJ2-5; 13 positions match TRBD2. From germline, CDR1 is SGHDT and CDR2 YYEEEE. The CDR3 totals 16 residues. Trimming removed 2 bases from V and 5 bases from J; junction bases left unmatched: 6.

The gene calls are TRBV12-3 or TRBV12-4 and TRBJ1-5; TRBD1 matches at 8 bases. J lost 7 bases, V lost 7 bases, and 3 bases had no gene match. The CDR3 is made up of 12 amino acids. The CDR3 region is CASKTGEQPQHF. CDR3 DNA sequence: TGTGCCAGCAAGACAGGGGAACAGCCCCAGCATTTT.